The present entry profiles one TCR beta chain with its context. Random hexamers were used to reverse transcribe the RNA input (roughly 0.5 to 1 ug). TCRdb reprocessed the immunoSEQ multiplex PCR reads with MiXCR, giving one entry per CDR3 protein. The data hold about 240,000 distinct CDR3 sequences, with 90% to 97% observed a single time. The data were obtained in a study of CD8 T cells in Susac syndrome. The CDR3 is 13 amino acids. Trimming cost V 2 bases and J 6 bases; bases outside gene matches: 4. Germline V lookup: CDR1 DFQATT, CDR2 SNEGSKA (reference sequence). The sample taken for sequencing was CD4+ T cells from PBMCs. This receptor was taken from a human donor with Susac syndrome. This chain links TRBV20-1 with TRBJ1-2; TRBD1 aligns across 9 bases. In DNA, the CDR3 is TGCAGTGCTAGACAGGACAGGGGCGATGGCTACACCTTC. Translated: CSARQDRGDGYTF.